Detailed here is one T cell receptor beta chain. Its specificity is unknown. The data were obtained in a study of CD8+ T cells in alopecia areata. Study context: Twice a day, 5 to 10 mg of oral tofacitinib was administered to treated patients.

Sequencing relied on a cDNA template that was reverse transcribed from extracted RNA. The protocol was immunoSEQ multiplex PCR, while the TCRdb copy is restricted to in-frame clones and leaves out a portion. The profile covers 7,000 to 9,000 clones, with about two thirds appearing a single time and over 13% taken by the ten largest. Patients with alopecia areata provided lesional scalp punch biopsies as well as peripheral blood. Study-wide results and limits: Scalp lesions, especially in alopecia totalis/universalis, had higher clonality than normal scalp.

The source was skin, collected at week 0. This TCR was recovered from a human donor with alopecia areata.

The CDR3 sequence is CASSFDRDQPQHF. The DNA of the CDR3 is TGCGCCAGCAGCTTTGACAGGGATCAGCCCCAGCATTTT. The genes are TRBV5-1 and TRBJ1-5; 7 nucleotides agree with TRBD1. The CDR3 loop spans 13 amino acids. Trimming at V came to 2 bases and at J to 5 bases, leaving 1 base not matched to a gene. Per the germline V gene, CDR1 is SGHRS and CDR2 is YFSETQ.